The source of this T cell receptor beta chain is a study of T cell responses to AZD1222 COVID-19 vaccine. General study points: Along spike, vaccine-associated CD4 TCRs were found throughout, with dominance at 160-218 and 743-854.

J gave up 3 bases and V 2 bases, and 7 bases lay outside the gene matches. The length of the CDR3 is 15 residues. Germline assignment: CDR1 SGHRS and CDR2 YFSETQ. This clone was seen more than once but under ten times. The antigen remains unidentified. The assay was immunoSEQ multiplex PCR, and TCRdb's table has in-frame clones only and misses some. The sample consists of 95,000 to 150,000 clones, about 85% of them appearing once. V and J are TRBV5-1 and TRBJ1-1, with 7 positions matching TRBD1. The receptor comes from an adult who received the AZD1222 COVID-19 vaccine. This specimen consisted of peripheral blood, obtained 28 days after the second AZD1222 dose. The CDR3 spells CASSLMTGTDTEAFF. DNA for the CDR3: TGCGCCAGCAGCTTAATGACAGGGACGGACACTGAAGCTTTCTTT.